Following are 21 T cell receptor beta chains from one sample sequenced in a study of blood T cell repertoires in COVID-19. The repertoire was sequenced with immunoSEQ multiplex PCR; TCRdb's copy has only in-frame clones and lacks some. In the table there are about 68,000 clones, nearly 80% of which are singletons. The sample was peripheral blood. These receptors all come from a human donor in a cohort sampled during active COVID-19.

The gene calls are TRBV7-2 and TRBJ1-2; possible D gene TRBD1, 5 bases. The germline V and J ends were trimmed by 7 bases and 5 bases, with 20 bases remaining between them. The length of the CDR3 is 15 residues. From germline, CDR1 is SGHTA and CDR2 FQGNSA. The CDR3 loop reads CASTRSWRDGYGYTF. For the CDR3, the DNA is TGTGCCAGCACCCGAAGTTGGAGGGACGGATATGGCTACACCTTC.

This chain uses TRBV2 with TRBJ1-5; D is possibly TRBD1 (6 bases). Germline CDR1 SNHLY, CDR2 FYNNEI. V lost 10 bases and J lost 4, with 17 bases in between. CDR3 length: 14 residues. CDR3 sequence (DNA): TGTGCCACACGACCGGGCAGGGGTAATCAGCCCCAGCATTTT. This sequence encodes CATRPGRGNQPQHF.

The J gene is TRBJ2-5, the V gene TRBV7-3, with D possibly TRBD2 on 5 matching bases. Germline V gene sequence: CDR1 SGHTA, CDR2 FQGTGA. The CDR3 has 17 residues. The germline V and J ends were trimmed by 5 bases and 2 bases, with 21 bases remaining between them. The CDR3 loop reads CASSQSGRGAKQETQYF. CDR3 nucleotide sequence: TGTGCCAGCAGCCAAAGTGGCCGGGGAGCCAAACAAGAGACCCAGTACTTC.

This clone has just one count. The V gene is TRBV6-6, the J gene TRBJ1-2; D is undetermined. Trimming pared 6 bases from V and 5 bases from J, leaving 19 bases between. Germline CDR1 and CDR2: MNHNY and SVGAGI (reference sequence). The CDR3 has 15 amino acids. In DNA form, the CDR3 reads TGTGCCAGCAGCGAGAGCGGCGCTTTTGGGTATGGCTACACCTTC. Its protein is CASSESGAFGYGYTF.

This sequence joins TRBV6-6 and TRBJ2-1, with TRBD2 identical over 9 bases. Trimming at V came to 6 bases and at J to 2 bases, leaving 2 bases not matched to a gene. This CDR3 spans 14 amino acids. Germline-derived CDR1 and CDR2 are MNHNY and SVGAGI (reference sequence). The CDR3 nucleotides read TGTGCCAGCAGGGGCGGGGGGGCCTACAATGAGCAGTTCTTC. Protein product: CASRGGGAYNEQFF.

The gene calls are TRBV7-8 and TRBJ1-5; TRBD1 might be the D (5 bases). V lost 5 bases, J lost 3 bases, and 14 bases lay in between. There are 15 residues in the CDR3. The V gene's germline CDR1 is SGHVS and CDR2 FQNEAQ. This CDR3 reads CASSPIGRANQPQHF. For the CDR3, the DNA is TGTGCCAGCAGCCCAATAGGCAGGGCCAATCAGCCCCAGCATTTT. Full variable domain (rest looked up from reference TRBV7-8 and TRBJ1-5): GAGVSQSPRYKVAKRGQDVALRCDPISGHVSLFWYQQALGQGPEFLTYFQNEAQLDKSGLPSDRFFAERPEGSVSTLKIQRTQQEDSAVYLCASSPIGRANQPQHFGDGTRLSIL.

V and J are TRBV19 and TRBJ1-2; 11 positions agree with TRBD1. V gave up 7 bases and J gave up 2 bases; unmatched junction bases: 6. This CDR3 has 15 amino acids. CDR1 LNHDA and CDR2 SQIVND come from the germline V gene (reference sequence). The CDR3 sequence: CASNPGQGVNYGYTF. Written as DNA, the CDR3 is TGTGCCAGTAACCCGGGACAGGGGGTGAACTATGGCTACACCTTC.

This clone appeared once. The V and J genes are TRBV5-1 and TRBJ2-1; D not certain. V lost 0 bases and J 4 bases, leaving 8 bases between the germline ends. CDR1 SGHRS and CDR2 YFSETQ come from the germline V gene. The length of the CDR3 is 14 residues. The CDR3 here is CASSLVSGYNEQFF. CDR3 in DNA: TGCGCCAGCAGCTTGGTATCAGGTTACAATGAGCAGTTCTTC.

This clone was seen many times. The CDR3 region is CASSLLGQGAGQYV. CDR3 in DNA: TGTGCCAGCAGTTTATTGGGACAGGGGGCCGGGCAGTACGTC. The chain links TRBV28 to TRBJ2-7; 12 bases line up with TRBD1. Germline CDR1 reads MDHEN; CDR2 reads SYDVKM. CDR3 size: 14 residues. V was clipped by 1 base and J by 9 bases; unmatched bases: 4.

This clone was detected only a few times. The chain is built from TRBV3-1 (or the pseudogene TRBV3-2) and TRBJ2-5; 8 nucleotides agree with TRBD1. J was trimmed by 7 bases and V by 1 base; bases with no gene match: 17. The CDR3 sequence is 18 residues long. Germline V gives CDR1 LGHDT, CDR2 YNNKEL (reference sequence). The CDR3 DNA sequence: TGTGCCAGCAGCCAAGGCCTCGGGGGCGGGACAGGAGAAGCGACCCAGTACTTC. It codes for CASSQGLGGGTGEATQYF.

This sequence joins TRBV5-1 and TRBJ1-3; 10 bases are shared with TRBD1. This CDR3 has 16 residues. Germline V CDR1 and CDR2: SGHRS, YFSETQ. V shed 4 bases, J shed 4 bases, and the junction held 8 bases outside the gene matches. The CDR3 sequence: CASSLAGTGAGNTIYF. The CDR3 DNA follows: TGCGCCAGCAGCCTGGCCGGGACAGGGGCCGGAAACACCATATATTTT.

This chain joins TRBV28 and TRBJ2-5; 8 bases align to TRBD2. This CDR3 region has 13 residues. Germline assignment: CDR1 MDHEN and CDR2 SYDVKM. V was clipped by 6 bases and J by 4 bases; unmatched bases: 4. The CDR3 DNA sequence: TGTGCCAGCAGACAGAGCGGGGGAGAGACCCAGTACTTC. Translated, it gives CASRQSGGETQYF. The full variable domain, its missing parts supplied by reference TRBV28 and TRBJ2-5, is DVKVTQSSRYLVKRTGEKVFLECVQDMDHENMFWYRQDPGLGLRLIYFSYDVKMKEKGDIPEGYSVSREKKERFSLILESASTNQTSMYLCASRQSGGETQYFGPGTRLLVL.

V usage is TRBV4-2 and J usage is TRBJ1-4; D unresolved. The length of the CDR3 is 15 residues. Germline values: CDR1 LGHNA, CDR2 YNFKEQ. Trimming shortened V by 0 bases and J by 7 bases, and 12 bases separated the two germline ends. The CDR3 sequence: CASSQDGSRGEKLFF. The DNA for the CDR3 is TGTGCCAGCAGCCAAGACGGATCACGGGGTGAAAAACTGTTTTTT.

The chain couples TRBV27 to TRBJ2-3; TRBD1 agrees at 10 bases. The V and J ends lost 7 bases and 5 bases, in that order; junction bases with no gene match: 6. The CDR3 runs to 14 residues. Germline V gene sequence: CDR1 MNHEY, CDR2 SMNVEV (reference sequence). The CDR3 DNA reads TGTGCCAGCACGCGACAGGGGGCGGGAGATACGCAGTATTTT. Its translation: CASTRQGAGDTQYF.

The genes are TRBV4-2 and TRBJ1-4; 8 nucleotides match TRBD1. V gave up 4 bases and J gave up 0 bases; unmatched junction bases: 19. The length of the CDR3 is 21 residues. The germline CDR1 and CDR2 sequences are LGHNA and YNFKEQ. CDR3 in amino acids: CASSLQPGTGQLSATNEKLFF. DNA of the CDR3: TGTGCCAGCAGCCTTCAACCTGGGACAGGCCAATTAAGCGCAACTAATGAAAAACTGTTTTTT.

The chain joins TRBV28 to TRBJ2-1, with 13 nucleotides matching TRBD2. Trimming took 7 bases from V and 7 from J; bases not matched to a gene: 7. CDR3 length: 15 amino acids. Germline V gives CDR1 MDHEN, CDR2 SYDVKM. The CDR3: CASTRGTSGANEQFF. Written as DNA, the CDR3 is TGTGCCAGCACCCGCGGGACTAGCGGGGCTAATGAGCAGTTCTTC. Supplemented by reference TRBV28 and TRBJ2-1, the full variable domain reads DVKVTQSSRYLVKRTGEKVFLECVQDMDHENMFWYRQDPGLGLRLIYFSYDVKMKEKGDIPEGYSVSREKKERFSLILESASTNQTSMYLCASTRGTSGANEQFFGPGTRLTVL.

This chain joins TRBV3-1 (or the pseudogene TRBV3-2) and TRBJ2-7; D is possibly TRBD2 (6 bases). CDR3 size: 17 residues. Trimming took off 1 base at V and 0 bases at J, with 16 bases between the two ends. Germline V gives CDR1 LGHDT, CDR2 YNNKEL (reference sequence). In DNA, the CDR3 is TGTGCCAGCAGCCAAGGGAAGCTCAACGGGAGCTCCTACGAGCAGTACTTC. Protein sequence: CASSQGKLNGSSYEQYF.

CDR3 region: CASSLLSQGSNTEAFF. The CDR3 DNA sequence: TGTGCCAGCAGTCTCCTCTCGCAGGGGTCAAACACTGAAGCTTTCTTT. The chain carries TRBV27 and TRBJ1-1, with D possibly matching TRBD1 (6 bases). CDR3 length equals 16 residues. Germline V CDR1 and CDR2: MNHEY, SMNVEV (reference sequence). Trimming removed 5 bases from V and 2 bases from J, with 18 bases in between.

The table lists this clone with a few counts. The rearrangement links TRBV7-3 to TRBJ2-1; TRBD2 aligns across 8 bases. Germline assignment: CDR1 SGHTA and CDR2 FQGTGA. The CDR3 is made up of 14 amino acids. V gave up 0 bases and J gave up 7 bases; unmatched junction bases: 2. The CDR3 DNA reads as TGTGCCAGCAGCTTAACAGGCGGGGGGAATGAGCAGTTCTTC. Residues: CASSLTGGGNEQFF.

This chain joins TRBV27 and TRBJ2-3, with 12 bases identical to TRBD2. The germline gives CDR1 MNHEY, CDR2 SMNVEV (reference sequence). The junction had 12 bases not matched to a gene; V was cut back by 6 bases and J by 2 bases. The CDR3 sequence is 18 residues long. CDR3 DNA: TGTGCCAGCAGCAGGACTAGCGGGGCCCCATCTAACACAGATACGCAGTATTTT. Amino acids: CASSRTSGAPSNTDTQYF.

The chain employs TRBV5-1 and TRBJ2-1, with 13 bases matching TRBD2. Germline V gene sequence: CDR1 SGHRS, CDR2 YFSETQ. The CDR3 has 16 amino acids. V shed 2 bases, J shed 7 bases, and the junction held 6 bases outside the gene matches. For the CDR3, the DNA is TGCGCCAGCAGCTTTCGGACTAGCGGGGGTCTAAATGAGCAGTTCTTC. Translation gives CASSFRTSGGLNEQFF.